The 24 T cell receptor beta chains given below trace back to one sample, sequenced in a study of shared clonotypes between healthy human individuals. Method: immunoSEQ multiplex PCR; TCRdb's copy keeps in-frame clones and lacks some. The data contain over a million clones, approximately 98.5% of them singletons. Specimen: naive CD4+ T cells sorted from blood. Documented subset: CD45RA+ positively selected. These receptors were obtained from a man in his thirties or forties in good health.

This chain connects TRBV11-2 to TRBJ1-3; D remains ambiguous. Germline lookup yields CDR1 SGHAT and CDR2 FQNNGV. V lost 5 bases, J lost 4 bases, and 24 bases lay in between. CDR3 length: 18 amino acids. CDR3 protein: CASSGYFVDNSLGNTIYF. The CDR3 bases are TGTGCCAGCAGCGGATATTTTGTAGACAATTCCCTGGGAAACACCATATATTTT.

The chain uses TRBV7-2 and TRBJ2-7; D may correspond to TRBD1 or TRBD2 (6 bases each). V was cut by 5 bases and J by 2 bases, with 22 bases left in between. Looked up from germline, CDR1 is SGHTA and CDR2 is FQGNSA. The CDR3 has 17 amino acids. The CDR3 region is CASSLRGEVGRPYEQYF. The CDR3 bases are TGTGCCAGCAGCCTGAGGGGGGAGGTAGGCCGGCCCTACGAGCAGTACTTC.

This chain uses TRBV7-6 with TRBJ2-7; D not resolved. Germline loops: CDR1 SGHVS, CDR2 FNYEAQ. Deletions cut 5 bases from V and 6 bases from J, with 8 bases between. The CDR3 extends over 11 amino acids. CDR3 DNA sequence: TGTGCCAGCAGCCGGAAGATCGAGCAGTACTTC. Its translation is CASSRKIEQYF.

This sequence joins TRBV7-3 and TRBJ1-1; D is possibly TRBD1 (5 bases). From germline, CDR1 is SGHTA and CDR2 FQGTGA. V was trimmed by 6 bases and J by 3 bases, leaving 23 bases between them. The CDR3 is 17 residues long. For the CDR3, the DNA is TGTGCCAGCAGTTTATCCCCCCGCTGGGGGGTGGACACTGAAGCTTTCTTT. This sequence encodes CASSLSPRWGVDTEAFF.

The V call is TRBV6-5, the J call TRBJ2-5; tentative D call: TRBD2 (7 bases). V lost 6 bases, J lost 5 bases, and 19 bases lay in between. Germline V gene lookup returns CDR1 MNHEY and CDR2 SVGAGI. This CDR3 is built from 15 residues. CDR3: CASRPHDGGQETQYF. The CDR3 bases are TGTGCCAGCAGACCCCATGACGGGGGGCAGGAGACCCAGTACTTC.

On this clone: The sample carries other DNA sequences with the same CDR3. The chain is built from TRBV18 and TRBJ2-7; 10 bases line up with TRBD1. Per the germline V gene, CDR1 is KGHSH and CDR2 is LQKENI. J was trimmed by 4 bases and V by 3 bases; bases with no gene match: 3. The CDR3 is 14 residues long. The CDR3 bases are TGTGCCAGCTCACCGGGGACAGGGGATTACGAGCAGTACTTC. Amino acids: CASSPGTGDYEQYF.

This sequence joins TRBV18 and TRBJ2-5; D is possibly TRBD1 (6 bases). The V gene lost 2 bases and the J gene lost 4 bases, with 14 bases spanning the gap. CDR1 KGHSH and CDR2 LQKENI come from the germline V gene. The CDR3 spans 15 residues. CDR3 loop: CASSPGGQRIETQYF. CDR3 nucleotides: TGTGCCAGCTCACCAGGCGGACAGAGAATAGAGACCCAGTACTTC.

About this clone itself: Additional DNA sequences in this sample encode the identical CDR3. This chain connects TRBV18 to TRBJ2-3, with D possibly matching TRBD2 (5 bases). Germline V lookup: CDR1 KGHSH, CDR2 LQKENI. The CDR3 is 12 residues long. Trimming pared 3 bases from V and 5 bases from J, leaving 6 bases between. This CDR3 is CASSPSGDTQYF. For the CDR3, the DNA is TGTGCCAGCTCACCGAGCGGAGATACGCAGTATTTT.

The chain combines TRBV10-3 with TRBJ1-5; D is unresolved. The CDR3 covers 14 residues. The germline gives CDR1 ENHRY, CDR2 SYGVKD. V was cut by 8 bases and J by 0 bases, with 11 bases left in between. The DNA of the CDR3 is TGTGCCATCGCAGCTCTCAATAGCAATCAGCCCCAGCATTTT. Its protein is CAIAALNSNQPQHF.

The genes are TRBV5-1 and TRBJ1-2, with TRBD1 matching 8 bases. The CDR3 length is 17 residues. The trim removed 0 bases at V and 0 bases at J, leaving 7 bases unmatched. Germline CDR1 reads SGHRS; CDR2 reads YFSETQ. CDR3 sequence: CASSLGPQGQANYGYTF. The CDR3 nucleotides read TGCGCCAGCAGCTTGGGGCCCCAGGGACAGGCTAACTATGGCTACACCTTC.

The chain couples TRBV30 to TRBJ2-7, with D hard to call. Germline CDR1 is GTSNPN and CDR2 is SVGIG (reference sequence). V dropped 3 bases and J dropped 2 bases, with 11 bases sitting between them. CDR3 size: 13 residues. The CDR3 sequence is CAWRRRGTYEQYF. CDR3 DNA sequence: TGTGCCTGGAGGAGAAGAGGCACCTACGAGCAGTACTTC.

On this clone: Other DNA sequences from this sample encode an identical CDR3 as well. The CDR3 DNA reads TGTGCCAGCAGTCGACTAGCGGGTTACGAGCAGTACTTC. It encodes CASSRLAGYEQYF. The rearrangement joins TRBV28 to TRBJ2-7; 10 nucleotides agree with TRBD2. This CDR3 has 13 amino acids. The junction had 2 bases not matched to a gene; V was cut back by 5 bases and J by 4 bases. Germline CDR1 and CDR2: MDHEN and SYDVKM.

V is TRBV25-1 and J is TRBJ1-3, with a possible D match to TRBD1 (6 bases). The V and J ends lost 4 bases and 1 base respectively, with 14 bases between them. The CDR3 has 16 residues. Per germline, CDR1 MGHDK and CDR2 SYGVNS. CDR3 coding DNA: TGTGCCAGCAGTGCTTTAGGGGGGCCTTCTGGAAACACCATATATTTT. Protein: CASSALGGPSGNTIYF.

This rearrangement joins TRBV11-2 to TRBJ2-6; perhaps TRBD1 as D (6 bases). Looked up from germline, CDR1 is SGHAT and CDR2 is FQNNGV. V was shortened by 5 bases and J by 4 bases, with 12 bases between the two germline ends. The CDR3 consists of 15 residues. CDR3 coding DNA: TGTGCCAGCAGCCTCGGGACAACGGGGGCCAACGTCCTGACTTTC. This codes for CASSLGTTGANVLTF. Full variable domain (rest looked up from reference TRBV11-2 and TRBJ2-6): EAGVAQSPRYKIIEKRQSVAFWCNPISGHATLYWYQQILGQGPKLLIQFQNNGVVDDSQLPKDRFSAERLKGVDSTLKIQPAKLEDSAVYLCASSLGTTGANVLTFGAGSRLTVL.

V is TRBV7-9 and J is TRBJ2-2; 10 nucleotides agree with TRBD1. The germline V gene encodes CDR1 SEHNR and CDR2 FQNEAQ (reference sequence). Trimming at V came to 11 bases and at J to 4 bases, leaving 7 bases not matched to a gene. There are 14 residues in the CDR3. CDR3 DNA: TGTGCCGGGCGACAGGGGGCAGCCACCGGGGAGCTGTTTTTT. Residues: CAGRQGAATGELFF.

CDR3 amino acids: CASLSRQGREKLFF. In nucleotides, the CDR3 is TGTGCCAGCTTGTCGCGACAGGGGAGGGAAAAACTGTTTTTT. The chain couples TRBV6-1 to TRBJ1-4; TRBD1 matches at 8 bases. Germline V CDR1 and CDR2: MNHNS, SASEGT. Losses at the gene ends were 8 bases for V and 8 bases for J; bases not matched to a gene: 10. This CDR3 region has 14 residues.

This clone was seen just once. The same CDR3 is also encoded by other DNA sequences in this sample. The CDR3 sequence: CASSLSEYNEQFF. The CDR3 bases are TGTGCCAGCAGCTTAAGCGAATACAATGAGCAGTTCTTC. The chain combines TRBV7-9 with TRBJ2-1; D is unresolved. V was pared by 2 bases and J by 4 bases, with 6 bases between. The CDR3 has 13 amino acids. CDR1 and CDR2 (germline): SEHNR, FQNEAQ (reference sequence).

The chain has TRBV5-5 and TRBJ2-5; 12 bases are a match to TRBD1. The CDR3 is made up of 16 amino acids. Trimming removed 1 base from V and 5 bases from J; junction bases left unmatched: 6. CDR1 and CDR2 from the germline V gene are SGHKS and YYEKEE (reference sequence). CDR3 DNA: TGTGCCAGCAGCTTGTGGGACAGGGGGCCGGGGGAGACCCAGTACTTC. Protein: CASSLWDRGPGETQYF. Combining the CDR3 with reference TRBV5-5 and TRBJ2-5 gives the whole variable domain DAGVTQSPTHLIKTRGQQVTLRCSPISGHKSVSWYQQVLGQGPQFIFQYYEKEERGRGNFPDRFSARQFPNYSSELNVNALLLGDSALYLCASSLWDRGPGETQYFGPGTRLLVL.

The V gene is TRBV14, the J gene TRBJ2-1; possibly TRBD1 or TRBD2 for D (5 bases each). The germline V gene has CDR1 SGHDN and CDR2 FVKESK. V lost 2 bases to trimming and J lost 7 bases, with 12 bases between them. CDR3 length equals 14 residues. The CDR3 bases are TGTGCCAGCAGCCAACCGAGGGGACGGAATGAGCAGTTCTTC. This sequence encodes CASSQPRGRNEQFF.

The V call is TRBV6-1, the J call TRBJ2-3, with D perhaps being TRBD1 or TRBD2 (5 bases each). The CDR3 is 12 residues long. CDR1 is MNHNS and CDR2 is SASEGT in the germline V gene. V lost 8 bases, J lost 3 bases, and 9 bases lay in between. The chain's CDR3 is CASGDRTDTQYF. CDR3 nucleotides: TGTGCCAGCGGGGACCGGACAGATACGCAGTATTTT.

The gene calls are TRBV18 and TRBJ1-2, with D hard to call. The CDR3 is 13 residues long. Germline V CDR1 and CDR2: KGHSH, LQKENI. With 3 bases removed from V and 6 bases from J, the gap between germline ends came to 11 bases. The CDR3 coding sequence is TGTGCCAGCTCACCCCGGGAGAGCGATGGCTACACCTTC. Translated, it gives CASSPRESDGYTF. The whole variable domain, filled in from reference TRBV18 and TRBJ1-2, reads NAGVMQNPRHLVRRRGQEARLRCSPMKGHSHVYWYRQLPEEGLKFMVYLQKENIIDESGMPKERFSAEFPKEGPSILRIQQVVRGDSAAYFCASSPRESDGYTFGSGTRLTVV.

The chain carries TRBV18 and TRBJ1-1; TRBD1 matches 7 bases. CDR1 and CDR2 (germline): KGHSH, LQKENI. After removal of 3 bases from V and 0 bases from J, the junction contained 4 bases not matched to a gene. The CDR3 has 15 amino acids. This CDR3 is CASSPGQPLNTEAFF. Here the CDR3 DNA reads TGTGCCAGCTCACCGGGACAGCCGCTGAACACTGAAGCTTTCTTT.

This rearrangement joins TRBV2 to TRBJ2-5; possibly TRBD1 or TRBD2 for D (5 bases each). The CDR3 is made up of 15 amino acids. The V gene's germline CDR1 is SNHLY and CDR2 FYNNEI. Deletions cut 6 bases from V and 2 bases from J, with 16 bases between. CDR3 protein: CASSGPGPRQETQYF. In DNA form, the CDR3 reads TGTGCCAGCAGCGGACCGGGACCGCGGCAAGAGACCCAGTACTTC.

Details on this clone: This CDR3 is also generated by other DNA sequences in the sample. The chain employs TRBV11-2 and TRBJ1-2; 7 bases fit TRBD1. The trim removed 3 bases at V and 2 bases at J, leaving 6 bases unmatched. Looked up from germline, CDR1 is SGHAT and CDR2 is FQNNGV. The length of the CDR3 is 15 residues. This chain's CDR3 is CASSLGQGGNYGYTF. The CDR3 DNA follows: TGTGCCAGCAGCTTGGGGCAGGGGGGGAACTATGGCTACACCTTC.